This TCR beta chain appears in the sequencing data of a study of identifying expanded T cells in peripheral blood. No infections or other immune events were documented during collection. Study-wide results and limits: Across healthy donors, higher total template counts meant significantly greater approximately 2-week count variance. Differentially abundant clones: 0.95 to 1.5 between replicates, 16.4 at around 2 weeks, approximately 18 at four.

As regards this clone: The target antigen is unknown.

This table comes from immunoSEQ multiplex PCR, and its TCRdb copy is limited to in-frame clones, with some not included. This table has under 150,000 clones, 75% to 90% appearing once. The TCR was taken from a person aged 18-70 years in good health. Material: blood.

CDR3 loop: CASRSTGGGNQPQHF. DNA for the CDR3: TGTGCCAGCAGAAGTACAGGGGGAGGTAATCAGCCCCAGCATTTT. V and J are TRBV6-5 and TRBJ1-5, with TRBD1 identical over 8 bases. The germline gives CDR1 MNHEY, CDR2 SVGAGI. The CDR3 covers 15 residues. Losses at the gene ends were 6 bases for V and 4 bases for J; bases not matched to a gene: 8.